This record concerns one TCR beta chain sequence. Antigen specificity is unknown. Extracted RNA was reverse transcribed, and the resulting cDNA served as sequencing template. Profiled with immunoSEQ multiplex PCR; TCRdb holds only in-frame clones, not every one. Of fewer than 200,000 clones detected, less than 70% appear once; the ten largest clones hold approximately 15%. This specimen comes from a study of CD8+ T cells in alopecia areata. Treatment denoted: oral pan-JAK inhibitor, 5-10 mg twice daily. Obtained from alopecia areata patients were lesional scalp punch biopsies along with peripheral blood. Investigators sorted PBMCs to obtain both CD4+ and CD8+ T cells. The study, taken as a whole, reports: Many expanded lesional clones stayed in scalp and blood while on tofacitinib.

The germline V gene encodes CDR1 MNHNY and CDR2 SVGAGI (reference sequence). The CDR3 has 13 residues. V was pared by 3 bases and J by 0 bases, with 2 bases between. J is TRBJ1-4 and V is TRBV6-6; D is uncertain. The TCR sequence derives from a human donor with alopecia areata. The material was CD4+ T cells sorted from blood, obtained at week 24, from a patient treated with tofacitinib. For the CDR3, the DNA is TGTGCCAGCAGTTATTCAACTAATGAAAAACTGTTTTTT. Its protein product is CASSYSTNEKLFF.